The 27 T cell receptor beta chains in this list originate from one sample, sequenced in a study of blood T cells in healthy people across ages. Through a sample-barcoded 5' primer and a J-beta primer mix, a second PCR was run for about 6 to 11 cycles. Each CDR3 protein gets one entry after TCRdb re-called the 5' RACE reads with MiXCR. The sample yields about 840,000 distinct CDR3 sequences, just under 30% seen once. These data also featured in a second study, about T cells of mothers and their children.

Material: blood. Receptors were obtained from a woman aged 40-49 years in good health.

This clonotype was found many times. The chain combines TRBV7-3 with TRBJ2-6; 10 bases line up with TRBD1. After removal of 4 bases from V and 3 bases from J, the junction contained 9 bases not matched to a gene. The CDR3 contains 18 residues. Germline-derived CDR1 and CDR2 are SGHTA and FQGTGA. As DNA, the CDR3 is TGTGCCAGCAGCTCTCGGGGACAGGGGTCTCGTGGGGCCAACGTCCTGACTTTC. Its protein product is CASSSRGQGSRGANVLTF.

V and J are TRBV30 and TRBJ1-1; perhaps TRBD1 as D (5 bases). This CDR3 has 13 residues. Trimming pared 7 bases from V and 3 bases from J, leaving 15 bases between. The germline V gene encodes CDR1 GTSNPN and CDR2 SVGIG (reference sequence). The CDR3 sequence is CAYSEGLYTEAFF. The CDR3 coding sequence is TGTGCCTATTCTGAGGGGCTGTACACTGAAGCTTTCTTT.

This clonotype appeared a few times. Just one base apart from a much larger clone, this may be a read error. The chain is built from TRBV28 and TRBJ2-3; perhaps TRBD1 as D (5 bases). The CDR3 is 15 residues long. Germline V gene data show CDR1 as MDHEN and CDR2 as SYDVKM. The CDR3 reads CASSTGARSTGTQYF. DNA of the CDR3: TGTGCCAGCAGCACTGGCGCCCGAAGCACAGGTACGCAGTATTTT.

The table lists this clonotype with many counts. The V and J genes are TRBV20-1 and TRBJ1-1, with TRBD1 as a possible D gene (5 bases). Per germline, CDR1 DFQATT and CDR2 SNEGSKA (reference sequence). V was clipped by 4 bases and J by 6 bases, with 9 bases between them. The CDR3 has 11 residues. The CDR3 coding sequence is TGCAGTGCTATTGCGGGGGCTGAAGCTTTCTTT. It codes for CSAIAGAEAFF.

The chain combines TRBV29-1 with TRBJ1-2, with TRBD1 matching 8 bases. The CDR3 has 14 amino acids. V trimming: 6 bases; J trimming: 7 bases; junction bases outside the gene matches: 13. Germline loops: CDR1 SQVTM, CDR2 ANQGSEA. CDR3 region: CSVLTLDRDRGYTF. The DNA of the CDR3 is TGCAGCGTCCTCACCCTGGACAGGGATCGTGGCTACACCTTC.

V gene TRBV3-1 combines with J gene TRBJ2-6; 9 bases are shared with TRBD1. Germline V gene sequence: CDR1 LGHDT, CDR2 YNNKEL (reference sequence). The length of the CDR3 is 15 residues. Losses at the gene ends were 1 base for V and 8 bases for J; bases not matched to a gene: 3. This CDR3 reads CASSQATGGPNVLTF. CDR3 DNA: TGTGCCAGCAGCCAAGCGACAGGGGGTCCCAACGTCCTGACTTTC.

V usage is TRBV20-1 and J usage is TRBJ2-7, with D perhaps TRBD2 (6 bases). V was pared by 0 bases and J by 0 bases, with 12 bases between. Germline CDR1 DFQATT, CDR2 SNEGSKA (reference sequence). The CDR3 runs to 15 residues. The DNA for the CDR3 is TGCAGTGCTAGAGATGGTGCGGGGAGCTCCTACGAGCAGTACTTC. Translating it yields CSARDGAGSSYEQYF.

The table lists this clonotype with many counts. The CDR3 is CASSQDPATDTQYF. The CDR3 DNA reads as TGCGCCAGCAGCCAAGATCCAGCCACAGATACGCAGTATTTT. This chain uses TRBV4-1 with TRBJ2-3; D not resolved. The CDR3 contains 14 residues. V lost 0 bases and J 2 bases, leaving 6 bases between the germline ends. Germline values: CDR1 MGHRA, CDR2 YSYEKL.

This clonotype was recorded many times. J is TRBJ1-2 and V is TRBV9; D gene uncertain. V gave up 0 bases and J gave up 6 bases, with 15 bases separating them. The CDR3 is 15 residues long. Germline assignment: CDR1 SGDLS and CDR2 YYNGEE. CDR3 in amino acids: CASSVDWTVRNGYTF. CDR3 DNA: TGTGCCAGCAGCGTAGATTGGACCGTAAGGAATGGCTACACCTTC.

The chain recombines TRBV5-1 with TRBJ2-3, with a weak D call TRBD2 (5 bases). The germline V gene encodes CDR1 SGHRS and CDR2 YFSETQ. Trimming took off 0 bases at V and 0 bases at J, with 11 bases between the two ends. This CDR3 region has 16 residues. CDR3 in DNA: TGCGCCAGCAGCTTGGGGGAGCTGGCTAGCACAGATACGCAGTATTTT. Its protein is CASSLGELASTDTQYF.

Details on this clonotype: A much larger clone differs by one base, so this may be a read error. The chain has TRBV12-3 or TRBV12-4 and TRBJ1-1; D is ambiguous. The CDR3 contains 13 residues. The CDR3 sequence: CASSLMGNTKAFF. CDR3 bases: TGTGCCAGCAGTTTAATGGGTAACACTAAAGCTTTCTTT.

This chain joins TRBV10-1 and TRBJ1-2; tentative D call: TRBD1 (5 bases). V was clipped by 3 bases and J by 4 bases, with 12 bases between them. The CDR3 consists of 14 residues. The germline V gene has CDR1 WNHNN and CDR2 SYGVQD (reference sequence). CDR3 amino acids: CASSDDRKGYGYTF. The CDR3 DNA follows: TGCGCCAGCAGTGATGACAGAAAAGGCTATGGCTACACCTTC.

The count of this clonotype is one. This chain joins TRBV7-8 and TRBJ2-3; TRBD2 aligns across 9 bases. With 5 bases clipped from V and 13 bases from J, the junction kept 13 bases outside the gene matches. CDR1 is SGHVS, CDR2 FQNEAQ, per germline. CDR3 length: 14 residues. The CDR3 coding sequence is TGTGCCAGCAGCCCAGAGGAGACTAGCGGAGGGGAGTATTTT. Amino acid sequence: CASSPEETSGGEYF.

This clonotype appeared a few times. The chain combines TRBV29-1 with TRBJ2-5; 11 nucleotides line up with TRBD2. This CDR3 has 12 residues. V dropped 6 bases and J dropped 7; count of bases not matched to a gene: 4. Germline values: CDR1 SQVTM, CDR2 ANQGSEA. The CDR3 DNA sequence: TGCAGCGTCCCGGGACTAGCGGCGACCCAGTACTTC. This sequence encodes CSVPGLAATQYF.

Ten or more counts support this clonotype. The chain joins TRBV12-3 or TRBV12-4 to TRBJ2-1, with a tentative D call TRBD2 (5 bases). Trimming left V 5 bases short and J 8 bases short, with 10 bases between. The CDR3 runs to 12 residues. DNA of the CDR3: TGTGCCAGCAGTACCGGGGTTTATGAGCAGTTCTTC. Translation gives CASSTGVYEQFF.

The chain joins TRBV5-1 to TRBJ2-7; D ambiguous. CDR3 size: 16 residues. V gave up 7 bases and J gave up 3 bases, with 23 bases separating them. Germline CDR1 and CDR2: SGHRS and YFSETQ. CDR3 protein: CASALGSAVQNYEQYF. For the CDR3, the DNA is TGCGCCAGCGCCCTAGGCAGCGCAGTACAGAACTACGAGCAGTACTTC.

The chain recombines TRBV14 with TRBJ2-2; D might be TRBD2 (6 bases). CDR3 length: 17 amino acids. Germline V gene sequence: CDR1 SGHDN, CDR2 FVKESK. V was trimmed by 3 bases and J by 3 bases, leaving 17 bases between them. CDR3: CASSQGGLALYTGELFF. In DNA form, the CDR3 reads TGTGCCAGCAGCCAGGGTGGCCTAGCGCTATACACCGGGGAGCTGTTTTTT.

The J gene is TRBJ2-5, the V gene TRBV30; D might be TRBD1 (6 bases). The J call may be faulty, since TRBJ2-7 better matches the DNA end. There are 14 residues in the CDR3. Germline CDR1 is GTSNPN and CDR2 is SVGIG (reference sequence). CDR3 region: CAWSVPGATYEQYF. The CDR3 DNA follows: TGTGCCTGGAGTGTACCAGGGGCCACTTACGAGCAGTACTTC.

V usage is TRBV20-1 and J usage is TRBJ2-3; 8 bases align to TRBD2. The V gene end was trimmed by 0 bases and the J gene end by 7 bases; junction bases not matched to a gene: 12. CDR3 length equals 16 residues. Germline lookup yields CDR1 DFQATT and CDR2 SNEGSKA (reference sequence). The CDR3 spells CSARDPSSGGSHTQYF. The CDR3 nucleotides read TGCAGTGCTAGAGACCCCTCAAGCGGGGGATCACATACGCAGTATTTT.

V gene TRBV12-3 or TRBV12-4 combines with J gene TRBJ1-3, with D uncertain. Trimming stripped 3 bases from V and 2 bases from J, with 8 bases between. CDR3 length: 14 amino acids. The CDR3 here is CASSLGVAGNTIYF. The CDR3 coding sequence is TGTGCCAGCAGTTTGGGAGTCGCTGGAAACACCATATATTTT.

The chain joins TRBV5-1 to TRBJ2-5; D gene ambiguous. Trimming left V 1 base short and J 5 bases short, with 12 bases between. CDR1 and CDR2 from the germline V gene are SGHRS and YFSETQ. The CDR3 runs to 14 residues. In DNA form, the CDR3 reads TGCGCCAGCAGCTTGCCGGAAACCAGGGAGACCCAGTACTTC. Protein sequence: CASSLPETRETQYF.

V is TRBV5-1 and J is TRBJ2-5; 9 positions agree with TRBD1. The J call is doubtful: the DNA matches TRBJ2-7 better. Germline CDR1 is SGHRS and CDR2 is YFSETQ. The CDR3 is 18 residues long. CDR3 in amino acids: CASSLSAPGQGVSYEQYF. CDR3 sequence (DNA): TGCGCCAGCAGCCTAAGCGCGCCGGGACAGGGTGTCAGTTACGAGCAGTACTTC.

The chain couples TRBV19 to TRBJ2-3; no definite D call. V was cut by 2 bases and J by 4 bases, with 10 bases left in between. CDR1 and CDR2 (germline): LNHDA, SQIVND (reference sequence). The CDR3 is made up of 14 amino acids. The CDR3 is CASSIPDRPDTQYF. In DNA, the CDR3 is TGTGCCAGTAGTATACCCGACCGTCCAGATACGCAGTATTTT.

This clonotype has just a few counts. A much larger clone sits a single nucleotide away, making a read error possible. The V and J genes are TRBV6-1 and TRBJ2-1, with 14 bases matching TRBD2. This CDR3 comprises 19 residues. Germline CDR1 and CDR2: MNHNS and SASEGT. In DNA form, the CDR3 reads TGTGCCAGCAGACCTGGACTAGCGGGGGGCTTGAGCTCCTACATTGAGCAGTTCTTC. It encodes CASRPGLAGGLSSYIEQFF.

A few counts support this clonotype. The chain recombines TRBV7-8 with TRBJ2-1; the D gene is possibly TRBD2 (7 bases). The CDR3 covers 15 residues. Germline V gene data show CDR1 as SGHVS and CDR2 as FQNEAQ. V lost 7 bases, J lost 6 bases, and 19 bases lay in between. The CDR3 spells CASTPRGGFGNEQFF. CDR3 DNA: TGTGCCAGCACCCCTAGGGGGGGGTTTGGCAATGAGCAGTTCTTC.

The chain carries TRBV12-5 and TRBJ2-1, with a possible D match to TRBD1 (6 bases). This CDR3 is 16 amino acids long. Trimming left V 0 bases short and J 7 bases short, with 16 bases between. From germline, CDR1 is LGHNT and CDR2 FRNRAP. Written as DNA, the CDR3 is TGTGCTAGTGGTTTGGTAGCGGCACAGGGTAGAAATGAGCAGTTCTTC. It specifies CASGLVAAQGRNEQFF. Supplemented by reference TRBV12-5 and TRBJ2-1, the full variable domain reads DARVTQTPRHKVTEMGQEVTMRCQPILGHNTVFWYRQTMMQGLELLAYFRNRAPLDDSGMPKDRFSAEMPDATLATLKIQPSEPRDSAVYFCASGLVAAQGRNEQFFGPGTRLTVL.

This clonotype has a count of ten or more. V is TRBV7-8 and J is TRBJ2-7; 8 bases are shared with TRBD1. Germline V gene data show CDR1 as SGHVS and CDR2 as FQNEAQ. The trim removed 1 base at V and 3 bases at J, leaving 2 bases unmatched. This CDR3 is 14 amino acids long. The CDR3 bases are TGTGCCAGCAGCTTAGTAACAGGGGGCTACGAGCAGTACTTC. This translates into CASSLVTGGYEQYF. The variable domain in full, with the rest retrieved from reference TRBV7-8 and TRBJ2-7, is GAGVSQSPRYKVAKRGQDVALRCDPISGHVSLFWYQQALGQGPEFLTYFQNEAQLDKSGLPSDRFFAERPEGSVSTLKIQRTQQEDSAVYLCASSLVTGGYEQYFGPGTRLTVT.